The rows below give T cell receptor beta chains drawn from one sample of a study of PD-1 blockade in classical Hodgkin lymphoma. Assay used: immunoSEQ multiplex PCR; TCRdb lists only in-frame clones, some missing. This table has 30,000 to 45,000 clones, more than 75% appearing once. Sequenced material: peripheral blood mononuclear cells (PBMCs), taken at baseline. The receptors here all came from a human donor with classical Hodgkin lymphoma. CDR3s include the opening cysteine and the closing phenylalanine or tryptophan. Each record gives: clone size, J gene, V gene, D gene, CDR3 DNA, CDR3 protein. The D gene is left open where the match is weak. Size tells how often a clone was seen (once, few, many) or the class of an expanded clone, and some rows leave it out.

abundance: NA
j_gene: TRBJ2-1
v_gene: TRBV29-1
d_gene: NA
CDR3nt: TGCAGCTGTTCCAGGGTTTCCTACAATGAGCAGTTCTTC
CDR3aa: CSCSRVSYNEQFF

abundance: NA
j_gene: TRBJ2-3
v_gene: TRBV4-3
d_gene: NA
CDR3nt: TGCGCCAGCAGCCAAGATACCCATGATACGCAGTATTTT
CDR3aa: CASSQDTHDTQYF

abundance: NA
j_gene: TRBJ1-2
v_gene: TRBV7-9
d_gene: NA
CDR3nt: TGTGCCAGCAGCTTGGGAGACAGTAGTCCTTATGGCTACACCTTC
CDR3aa: CASSLGDSSPYGYTF

abundance: NA
j_gene: TRBJ2-7
v_gene: TRBV7-3
d_gene: TRBD2
CDR3nt: TGTGCCAGCAGCTTAGTAGAACTAGCGGCCCGCTACGAGCAGTACTTC
CDR3aa: CASSLVELAARYEQYF

abundance: NA
j_gene: TRBJ2-7
v_gene: TRBV4-3
d_gene: NA
CDR3nt: TGCGCCAGCAGCCAAGATCTCCTAGCGCGCTCCTACGAGCAGTACTTC
CDR3aa: CASSQDLLARSYEQYF

abundance: few
j_gene: TRBJ2-7
v_gene: TRBV10-3
d_gene: NA
CDR3nt: TGTGCCATCAGTGACCGTCCCTACGAGCAGTACTTC
CDR3aa: CAISDRPYEQYF

abundance: once
j_gene: TRBJ1-3
v_gene: TRBV5-1
d_gene: NA
CDR3nt: TGCGCCAGCAGCTTCAAAGACTCTGGAAACACCATATATTTT
CDR3aa: CASSFKDSGNTIYF

abundance: NA
j_gene: TRBJ2-7
v_gene: TRBV7-2
d_gene: NA
CDR3nt: TGTGCCAGCAGCTTAACAGCCACCCACAGCTCCTACGAGCAGTACTTC
CDR3aa: CASSLTATHSSYEQYF

abundance: NA
j_gene: TRBJ1-2
v_gene: TRBV5-1
d_gene: NA
CDR3nt: TGCGCCAGCAGCCCGGGACCGAATAACTATGGCTACACCTTC
CDR3aa: CASSPGPNNYGYTF

abundance: NA
j_gene: TRBJ2-4
v_gene: TRBV29-1
d_gene: NA
CDR3nt: TGCAGCGTTGAAGATATGGGCGCGACCAAAAACATTCAGTACTTC
CDR3aa: CSVEDMGATKNIQYF

abundance: NA
j_gene: TRBJ2-7
v_gene: TRBV18
d_gene: TRBD2
CDR3nt: TGTGCCAGCTCACAAGGGATAGCGGGGAGCTCCTACGAGCAGTACTTC
CDR3aa: CASSQGIAGSSYEQYF

abundance: few
j_gene: TRBJ2-4
v_gene: TRBV7-2
d_gene: NA
CDR3nt: TGTGCCAGCAGTTCAGGATCCGGGTACATTCAGTACTTC
CDR3aa: CASSSGSGYIQYF

abundance: once
j_gene: TRBJ2-6
v_gene: TRBV7-3
d_gene: NA
CDR3nt: TGTGCCAGCAGCTTAGAAGGGTCTGGGGCCAACGTCCTGACTTTC
CDR3aa: CASSLEGSGANVLTF

abundance: NA
j_gene: TRBJ1-2
v_gene: TRBV5-4
d_gene: TRBD1
CDR3nt: TGTGCCAGCAGCCCGGGAGGGGGCAGCAACTATGGCTACACCTTC
CDR3aa: CASSPGGGSNYGYTF

abundance: NA
j_gene: TRBJ1-2
v_gene: TRBV28
d_gene: NA
CDR3nt: TGTGCCAGCAGTTTAAGGGGACAAGAAAGTATCTATGGCTACACCTTC
CDR3aa: CASSLRGQESIYGYTF

abundance: few
j_gene: TRBJ2-1
v_gene: TRBV7-7
d_gene: TRBD1
CDR3nt: TGTGCCAGCAGCACGGGACAGGAATCCTACAATGAGCAGTTCTTC
CDR3aa: CASSTGQESYNEQFF

abundance: NA
j_gene: TRBJ1-6
v_gene: TRBV9
d_gene: NA
CDR3nt: TGTGCCAGCAGCGTAAGCCCCCCAGGTGGGATGTATAATTCACCCCTCCACTTT
CDR3aa: CASSVSPPGGMYNSPLHF

abundance: NA
j_gene: TRBJ1-6
v_gene: TRBV11-2
d_gene: NA
CDR3nt: TGTGCCAGCAGCTTAGTTACAGGGAAATCGAATTCACCCCTCCACTTT
CDR3aa: CASSLVTGKSNSPLHF

abundance: NA
j_gene: TRBJ2-7
v_gene: TRBV6-6
d_gene: NA
CDR3nt: TGTGCCAGCAACCCGGGGCAGGCGAGCTCCTACGAGCAGTACTTC
CDR3aa: CASNPGQASSYEQYF

abundance: NA
j_gene: TRBJ1-2
v_gene: TRBV7-2
d_gene: NA
CDR3nt: TGTGCCAGCAGCAGACGAGGTGAGGAGCACTATGGCTACACCTTC
CDR3aa: CASSRRGEEHYGYTF

abundance: NA
j_gene: TRBJ2-1
v_gene: TRBV15
d_gene: NA
CDR3nt: TGTGCCACCAGCAGAGATGCGCGCAGGGAGACCGTCCATGAGCAGTTCTTC
CDR3aa: CATSRDARRETVHEQFF

abundance: NA
j_gene: TRBJ1-1
v_gene: TRBV5-1
d_gene: NA
CDR3nt: TGCGCCAGCAGCTTGGGGGCAGTCAACACTGAAGCTTTCTTT
CDR3aa: CASSLGAVNTEAFF

abundance: NA
j_gene: TRBJ2-7
v_gene: TRBV5-1
d_gene: TRBD2
CDR3nt: TGCGCCAGCAGCTCGGGACTAGCCCAGAGGCTGTACTTC
CDR3aa: CASSSGLAQRLYF

abundance: NA
j_gene: TRBJ1-1
v_gene: TRBV11-2
d_gene: NA
CDR3nt: TGTGCCAGCAGCCCCGGACGGCCAAAAGCTTTCTTT
CDR3aa: CASSPGRPKAFF

abundance: NA
j_gene: TRBJ2-1
v_gene: TRBV9
d_gene: NA
CDR3nt: TGTGCCAGCAGCGTAGGGCCGGGGGCTCGATACAATGAGCAGTTCTTC
CDR3aa: CASSVGPGARYNEQFF

abundance: once
j_gene: TRBJ2-1
v_gene: TRBV28
d_gene: TRBD1
CDR3nt: TGTGCCAGCATTGAGACAGGGGGTAGCTTTTGGAATGAGCAGTTCTTC
CDR3aa: CASIETGGSFWNEQFF

abundance: NA
j_gene: TRBJ2-2
v_gene: TRBV9
d_gene: TRBD2
CDR3nt: TGTGCCAGCAGCACATTGGGAGGGGCGGTCGGGGAGCTGTTTTTT
CDR3aa: CASSTLGGAVGELFF

abundance: NA
j_gene: TRBJ2-5
v_gene: TRBV29-1
d_gene: NA
CDR3nt: TGCAGCGGAGGGATTAGGTGGGGAGAGACCCAGTACTTC
CDR3aa: CSGGIRWGETQYF

abundance: NA
j_gene: TRBJ2-1
v_gene: TRBV5-4
d_gene: NA
CDR3nt: TGTGCCAGCAGCTCCGGGATCGGGCTCGAGTTCTTC
CDR3aa: CASSSGIGLEFF

abundance: NA
j_gene: TRBJ2-3
v_gene: TRBV6-5
d_gene: TRBD2
CDR3nt: TGTGCCAGCACTGCTAGCGGGAGTGATACGCAGTATTTT
CDR3aa: CASTASGSDTQYF

abundance: NA
j_gene: TRBJ2-7
v_gene: TRBV7-9
d_gene: NA
CDR3nt: TGTGCCAGCAGCTTAGGGGGGTCAACCTACGAGCAGTACTTC
CDR3aa: CASSLGGSTYEQYF

abundance: NA
j_gene: TRBJ1-4
v_gene: TRBV4-3
d_gene: TRBD1
CDR3nt: TGCGCCAGCAGCCAAGACAGGGGGCAGGCTAATGAAAAACTGTTTTTT
CDR3aa: CASSQDRGQANEKLFF

abundance: NA
j_gene: TRBJ2-4
v_gene: TRBV11-1
d_gene: NA
CDR3nt: TGTGCCAGCAGCTTAGGAAGTATGGGAGCCAAAAACATTCAGTACTTC
CDR3aa: CASSLGSMGAKNIQYF

abundance: NA
j_gene: TRBJ2-2
v_gene: TRBV6-5
d_gene: NA
CDR3nt: TGTGCCAGCAGATCGGGACACGGGGAGCTGTTTTTT
CDR3aa: CASRSGHGELFF

abundance: NA
j_gene: TRBJ1-2
v_gene: TRBV6-1
d_gene: TRBD1
CDR3nt: TGTGCCAGCAGAAGGGACAGCCAAGGCTACTATGGCTACACCTTC
CDR3aa: CASRRDSQGYYGYTF

abundance: NA
j_gene: TRBJ1-4
v_gene: TRBV6-5
d_gene: NA
CDR3nt: TGTGCCAGCAGTTACTCGGGCAGGGTCCGGGATGAAAAACTGTTTTTT
CDR3aa: CASSYSGRVRDEKLFF

abundance: NA
j_gene: TRBJ2-1
v_gene: TRBV18
d_gene: TRBD1
CDR3nt: TGTGCCAGCTCACAGGGACAGGGGTTCTACAATGAGCAGTTCTTC
CDR3aa: CASSQGQGFYNEQFF

abundance: NA
j_gene: TRBJ2-3
v_gene: TRBV9
d_gene: NA
CDR3nt: TGTGCCAGCAGCGTAGATCGGACAGATACGCAGTATTTT
CDR3aa: CASSVDRTDTQYF

abundance: NA
j_gene: TRBJ2-7
v_gene: TRBV5-1
d_gene: NA
CDR3nt: TGCGCCAGCAGCTTGGCGGGGGACAGCATGACCTACGAGCAGTACTTC
CDR3aa: CASSLAGDSMTYEQYF

abundance: NA
j_gene: TRBJ1-2
v_gene: TRBV28
d_gene: NA
CDR3nt: TGTGCCAGCAGTTGGGGAGGGTACAACTATGGCTACACCTTC
CDR3aa: CASSWGGYNYGYTF

abundance: NA
j_gene: TRBJ2-5
v_gene: TRBV7-9
d_gene: NA
CDR3nt: TGTGCCAGCAGCTTCAGGGGCTGGGAGACCCAGTACTTC
CDR3aa: CASSFRGWETQYF

abundance: NA
j_gene: TRBJ1-5
v_gene: TRBV19
d_gene: TRBD1
CDR3nt: TGTGCCAGTAGTATAGACGGGACAGGAAATCAGCCCCAGCATTTT
CDR3aa: CASSIDGTGNQPQHF

abundance: NA
j_gene: TRBJ2-7
v_gene: TRBV6-5
d_gene: TRBD2
CDR3nt: TGTGCCAGCAGACCCGGGGGGGCCAGCTACGAGCAGTACTTC
CDR3aa: CASRPGGASYEQYF

abundance: NA
j_gene: TRBJ2-5
v_gene: TRBV7-6
d_gene: TRBD1
CDR3nt: TGTGCCAGCAGCCACGGACAGGGTGTAAAGACCCAGTACTTC
CDR3aa: CASSHGQGVKTQYF